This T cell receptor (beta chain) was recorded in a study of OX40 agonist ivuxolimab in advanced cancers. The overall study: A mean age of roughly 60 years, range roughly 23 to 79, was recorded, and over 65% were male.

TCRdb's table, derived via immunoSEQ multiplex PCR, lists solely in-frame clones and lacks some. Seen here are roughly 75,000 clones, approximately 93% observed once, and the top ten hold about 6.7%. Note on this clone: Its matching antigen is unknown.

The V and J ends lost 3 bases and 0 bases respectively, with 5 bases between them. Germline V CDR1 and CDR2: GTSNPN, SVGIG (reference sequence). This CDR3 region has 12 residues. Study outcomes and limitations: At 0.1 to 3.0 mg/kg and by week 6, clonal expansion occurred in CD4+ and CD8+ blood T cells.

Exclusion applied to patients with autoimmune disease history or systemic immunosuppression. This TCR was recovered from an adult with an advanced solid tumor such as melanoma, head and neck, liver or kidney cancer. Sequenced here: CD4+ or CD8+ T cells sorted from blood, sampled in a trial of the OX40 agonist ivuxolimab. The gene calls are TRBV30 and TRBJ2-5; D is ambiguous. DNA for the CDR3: TGTGCCTGGAGGTCGGACCAAGAGACCCAGTACTTC. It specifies CAWRSDQETQYF. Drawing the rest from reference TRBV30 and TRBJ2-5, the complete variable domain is SQTIHQWPATLVQPVGSPLSLECTVEGTSNPNLYWYRQAAGRGLQLLFYSVGIGQISSEVPQNLSASRPQDRQFILSSKKLLLSDSGFYLCAWRSDQETQYFGPGTRLLVL.